This TCR beta chain was recovered during a study of blood T cell repertoires in COVID-19. The overall study: T cells, B-cell-depleted T cells, or PBMCs provided the cDNA or gDNA that served as material.

The Seattle patients, enrolled during active infection, were followed longitudinally. This CDR3 spans 14 amino acids. CDR1 is SGHNT, CDR2 YYREEE, per germline (reference sequence). Between the trimmed V and J ends, which lost 4 bases and 1 base, there was a span of 11 bases. Some clones are missing from TCRdb's copy, which holds only in-frame ones; the method was immunoSEQ multiplex PCR. The sample carries fewer than 350,000 clones, approximately 89% recorded once. The V call is TRBV5-4, the J call TRBJ2-5; D is possibly TRBD2 (5 bases). The specimen was peripheral blood. This clonotype was sampled from a woman aged 60-75 years with COVID-19, enrolled during active disease. The DNA for the CDR3 is TGTGCCAGCAGCCAGACGGGGATCCAAGAGACCCAGTACTTC. Translating it yields CASSQTGIQETQYF.